This T cell receptor (beta chain) was profiled in a study of Graves' ophthalmopathy and Graves' hyperthyroidism. In the study overall: Peripheral blood was collected at initial diagnosis, before any treatment.

Each diagnosis was determined on the basis of clinical symptoms, serum thyroxine, TRAb, thyroid ultrasound and orbital computed tomography. CDR1 is LGHDT and CDR2 is YNNKEL in the germline V gene (reference sequence). CDR3 length: 14 residues. The V end lost 4 bases, the J end lost 2 bases, and 11 bases lay between the germline ends. Points on this clonotype: Its antigen is not known.

The study, taken as a whole, reports: The blood repertoire also included most expanded thyroid clonotypes above 0.001 frequency.

The study amplified TCR beta CDR3 regions using RNA transcripts. HTBI-primed RT-PCR formed the first round, and a multiplex PCR formed the second. MiXCR was run by TCRdb on the multiplex PCR reads, yielding one entry per CDR3 protein. The sample holds about 370,000 distinct CDR3 sequences, approximately 17% seen once. The V gene is TRBV3-1, the J gene TRBJ2-5; D is unclear. This sequence originates from an adult woman with stable Graves' hyperthyroidism. Specimen: peripheral blood. Here the CDR3 reads CASSLQDFQETQYF. The CDR3 region has the DNA TGTGCCAGCAGCCTCCAGGATTTTCAAGAGACCCAGTACTTC.